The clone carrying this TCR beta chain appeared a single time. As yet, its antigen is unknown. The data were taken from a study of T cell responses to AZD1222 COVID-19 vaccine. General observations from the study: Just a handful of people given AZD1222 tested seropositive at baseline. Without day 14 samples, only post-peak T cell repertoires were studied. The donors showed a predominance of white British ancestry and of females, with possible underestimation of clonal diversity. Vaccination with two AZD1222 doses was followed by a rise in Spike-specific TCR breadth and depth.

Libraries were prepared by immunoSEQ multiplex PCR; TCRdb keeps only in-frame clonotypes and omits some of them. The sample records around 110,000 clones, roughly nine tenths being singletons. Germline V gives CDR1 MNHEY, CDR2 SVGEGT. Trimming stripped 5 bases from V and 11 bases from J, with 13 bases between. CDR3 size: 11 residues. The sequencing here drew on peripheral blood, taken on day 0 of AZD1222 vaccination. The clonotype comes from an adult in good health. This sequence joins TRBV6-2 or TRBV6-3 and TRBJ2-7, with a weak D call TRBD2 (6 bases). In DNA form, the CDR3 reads TGTGCCAGCAGTCCCGGGACTGACGAGTACTTC. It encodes CASSPGTDEYF.